This T cell receptor beta chain was recorded in a study of cytomegalovirus exposure and HLA in healthy donors. PCR amplification relied on 60 Vbeta primers (plus 13 Jbeta primers). Sequencing was performed with immunoSEQ multiplex PCR; in TCRdb, only in-frame clones are kept and a portion is missing. The sample consists of more than 140,000 clones, roughly 86% of them appearing once. A word on this clone: Its specificity is not known.

Study outcomes and limitations: Later analysis found that TCR beta chains associated with HLA were more clonally expanded than other, equally common chains.

Trimming took 1 base from V and 4 from J; bases not matched to a gene: 8. The CDR3 length is 18 residues. Germline V gene lookup returns CDR1 MGHRA and CDR2 YSYEKL. This receptor was identified in a man between 18 and 35 years old in good health and CMV-seropositive. The chain joins TRBV4-1 to TRBJ2-6; 9 bases map to TRBD1. Sample: PBMCs. The CDR3, as DNA: TGCGCCAGCAGCCAAGGACAGGGGGGATCTGTGGGGGCCAACGTCCTGACTTTC. The encoded protein is CASSQGQGGSVGANVLTF.